These 13 T cell receptor beta chains came from one sample sequenced in a study of cytomegalovirus exposure and HLA in healthy donors. It was with 60 Vbeta and 13 Jbeta primers that the PCR ran. Generated by immunoSEQ multiplex PCR, the TCRdb table keeps only in-frame clones and is missing some. This table holds approximately 150,000 clones, 77% found once. Sequencing was carried out using PBMCs. The receptor set was obtained from a man younger than 40 in good health and CMV-seropositive.

This chain links TRBV15 with TRBJ2-7; the D gene is possibly TRBD2 (6 bases). Germline values: CDR1 LNHNV, CDR2 YYDKDF (reference sequence). CDR3 length: 15 residues. V was pared by 3 bases and J by 7 bases, with 19 bases between. The CDR3 bases are TGTGCCACCAGCAGCGCAGGGTCCCTAGCGAAGGAGCAGTACTTC. This encodes CATSSAGSLAKEQYF.

V gene TRBV29-1 combines with J gene TRBJ1-2, with D maybe TRBD1 (6 bases). Trimming removed 7 bases from V and 14 bases from J, with 20 bases in between. This CDR3 is 11 amino acids long. Germline V gives CDR1 SQVTM, CDR2 ANQGSEA. CDR3 sequence: CSGNNGGVETF. CDR3 nucleotide sequence: TGCAGCGGTAACAATGGGGGCGTGGAGACCTTC. Variable domain in full (rest from reference TRBV29-1 and TRBJ1-2): SAVISQKPSRDICQRGTSLTIQCQVDSQVTMMFWYRQQPGQSLTLIATANQGSEATYESGFVIDKFPISRPNLTFSTLTVSNMSPEDSSIYLCSGNNGGVETFGSGTRLTVV.

This clone showed up just a few times. The chain combines TRBV5-1 with TRBJ2-5, with 8 bases fitting TRBD2. Germline CDR1 reads SGHRS; CDR2 reads YFSETQ. The V gene end was trimmed by 3 bases and the J gene end by 2 bases; junction bases not matched to a gene: 6. CDR3 size: 15 residues. CDR3 region: CASSSGGGVQETQYF. CDR3 bases: TGCGCCAGCAGCTCGGGGGGGGGAGTTCAAGAGACCCAGTACTTC. The full variable domain, with the rest looked up from reference TRBV5-1 and TRBJ2-5, is KAGVTQTPRYLIKTRGQQVTLSCSPISGHRSVSWYQQTPGQGLQFLFEYFSETQRNKGNFPGRFSGRQFSNSRSEMNVSTLELGDSALYLCASSSGGGVQETQYFGPGTRLLVL.

The chain carries TRBV5-1 and TRBJ1-1; 7 nucleotides align to TRBD1. The germline V gene has CDR1 SGHRS and CDR2 YFSETQ. This CDR3 is 14 amino acids long. V lost 3 bases, J lost 0 bases, and 2 bases stayed unmatched. Here the CDR3 reads CASSSGQLNTEAFF. CDR3 DNA sequence: TGCGCCAGCAGCTCGGGACAGCTGAACACTGAAGCTTTCTTT.

The V call is TRBV28, the J call TRBJ1-5; the D gene is possibly TRBD1 (5 bases). CDR1 is MDHEN and CDR2 is SYDVKM in the germline V gene. The CDR3 spans 13 residues. The V end lost 4 bases, the J end lost 5 bases, and 9 bases lay between the germline ends. CDR3 sequence: CASSWQGYQPQHF. The CDR3 DNA follows: TGTGCCAGCAGTTGGCAGGGATATCAGCCCCAGCATTTT.

The chain is built from TRBV5-1 and TRBJ1-2; maybe TRBD1 (5 bases). The CDR3 runs to 16 residues. Germline V lookup: CDR1 SGHRS, CDR2 YFSETQ. Trimming shortened V by 0 bases and J by 2 bases, and 14 bases separated the two germline ends. CDR3 in DNA: TGCGCCAGCAGCTTGGCCGACGGGGGAGGGAACTATGGCTACACCTTC. This translates into CASSLADGGGNYGYTF.

In the case of this clone: Other DNA sequences in this sample translate to the same CDR3. The V and J genes are TRBV28 and TRBJ1-5; a weak D match, TRBD1 (6 bases). V lost 6 bases, J lost 4 bases, and 7 bases lay in between. CDR3 length: 12 residues. In germline, CDR1 is MDHEN, CDR2 SYDVKM. The CDR3, as DNA: TGTGCCAGCAGGACAGGTAATCAGCCCCAGCATTTT. Translating gives CASRTGNQPQHF.

The chain carries TRBV5-5 and TRBJ2-7; 7 nucleotides match TRBD1. Germline values: CDR1 SGHKS, CDR2 YYEKEE (reference sequence). The CDR3 is made up of 13 amino acids. Trimming took 4 bases from V and 4 from J; bases not matched to a gene: 5. CDR3 residues: CASSPYRGYEQYF. CDR3 sequence (DNA): TGTGCCAGCAGCCCGTACAGGGGTTACGAGCAGTACTTC.

This clone came up a few times. This rearrangement joins TRBV18 to TRBJ2-2, with a tentative D call TRBD2 (5 bases). The ends were cut back, 8 bases at V and 0 bases at J, with 16 bases in the middle. The V gene's germline CDR1 is KGHSH and CDR2 LQKENI. The CDR3 totals 16 residues. The DNA for the CDR3 is TGTGCCAGCCTTCCTAGCTATGGGGCGAACACCGGGGAGCTGTTTTTT. Its translation is CASLPSYGANTGELFF.

The rearrangement links TRBV2 to TRBJ2-1; possible D gene TRBD2, 5 bases. V was pared by 5 bases and J by 2 bases, with 16 bases between. Germline V gene lookup returns CDR1 SNHLY and CDR2 FYNNEI. CDR3 length: 16 residues. CDR3: CASSLFGMETYNEQFF. The CDR3 DNA reads TGTGCCAGCAGTTTATTCGGGATGGAGACCTACAATGAGCAGTTCTTC.

The genes are TRBV19 and TRBJ2-7, with 7 bases matching TRBD1. V dropped 3 bases and J dropped 4; count of bases not matched to a gene: 3. There are 13 residues in the CDR3. From germline, CDR1 is LNHDA and CDR2 SQIVND (reference sequence). The CDR3 sequence is CASSIDRDYEQYF. CDR3 nucleotide sequence: TGTGCCAGTAGTATTGACAGGGATTACGAGCAGTACTTC.

The chain recombines TRBV5-4 with TRBJ2-1, with TRBD2 identical over 10 bases. J gave up 9 bases and V 0 bases, and 6 bases lay outside the gene matches. In germline, CDR1 is SGHNT, CDR2 YYREEE (reference sequence). The CDR3 is 15 amino acids. The CDR3 DNA reads as TGTGCCAGCAGCTTGGGGAGCGGGGGGGCGATTGAGCAGTTCTTC. Translated: CASSLGSGGAIEQFF. Based on the CDR3 plus reference TRBV5-4 and TRBJ2-1, the full variable domain is ETGVTQSPTHLIKTRGQQVTLRCSSQSGHNTVSWYQQALGQGPQFIFQYYREEENGRGNFPPRFSGLQFPNYSSELNVNALELDDSALYLCASSLGSGGAIEQFFGPGTRLTVL.

The rearrangement uses TRBV28 and TRBJ2-7; possibly TRBD1 for D (6 bases). The germline gives CDR1 MDHEN, CDR2 SYDVKM. Trimming left V 8 bases short and J 3 bases short, with 11 bases between. The length of the CDR3 is 12 residues. The CDR3 nucleotides are TGTGCCAGCGGAGGACAGCGCTACGAGCAGTACTTC. Its protein is CASGGQRYEQYF.